This TCR beta chain came from a study of control samples from healthy donors and cancer patients. Some clones are missing from TCRdb's copy, which holds only in-frame ones; the method was immunoSEQ multiplex PCR. The sample lists about 63,000 clones; approximately 87% were seen once. The CDR3 runs to 15 residues. CDR1 is LGHDT, CDR2 YNNKEL, per germline (reference sequence). Trimming removed 1 base at V and 4 bases at J, with 13 bases between. Sequencing input: PBMCs. The genes are TRBV3-1 (or the pseudogene TRBV3-2) and TRBJ1-1; D remains unclear. This TCR derives from a woman between 55 and 75 years old with lung cancer. The CDR3 loop is CASSQVSRITTEAFF. CDR3 sequence (DNA): TGTGCCAGCAGCCAAGTATCTCGGATCACCACTGAAGCTTTCTTT.